The subject of this entry is one T cell receptor (beta chain). The antigen this receptor binds is unknown. No per-base quality is available; no much larger clone lies one base away. The method behind the library was PCR. DNA from cultured CD4+ T cells was subjected to TCR sequencing with the Oncomine TCR Beta short-read assay at the Johns Hopkins FTIC core. The QIAamp micro DNA kit was used to extract genomic DNA from the cultured CD4+ T cells. Oncomine TCR Beta libraries made from cultured CD4+ T cells were pooled using unique dual indexes and sequenced on an Illumina iSeq 100. Regarding the original processing steps: Non-productive sequences were removed, and CDR3s that did not start with C, did not end with F or W, or were shorter than 7 amino acids were discarded. Antigen-specific clonotypes were identified using the MANAFEST web application through comparison of peptide-stimulated wells with reference and other culture wells. An FDR below 0.05, an odds ratio above 5, and a productive frequency above 0.1% in at least two of three replicate wells were required for clones to be considered positive. A clonotype counted as cross-reactive if it showed significant expansion both in the SARS-CoV-2 spike wells and in at least one common cold coronavirus spike condition. Similarity between CDR3 sequences was evaluated in R version 3.6.1 using Levenshtein distances (stringdist) and unrooted phylogenetic trees (ape). TCRdb reprocessed the public reads (quality trimming at Q25 with fastp, clone calling with MiXCR) and kept in-frame beta chains. For every CDR3 protein sequence, its rows merge into one entry that carries the most common genes and DNA. TCRdb's processing, not the study's, gives the V and J calls here. The sample yields some 20,000 distinct CDR3 sequences; under 30% were counted once. The ten largest clones represent 11% of the sample.

These data come from a study of vaccination and CD4 T cells after COVID-19 (dated by TCRdb to the early 2020s). About the full investigation: Convalescent patients had a positive SARS-CoV-2 result on nasal swab PCR, and of these patients, nine had mild disease and one had severe disease. The time from the second vaccine dose to post-vaccine blood sampling had a median of roughly 79 days and ranged from about 13 to 250 days. Post-COVID blood samples from convalescent patients were collected a median of roughly 100 days after diagnosis, with a range of 35 to 161 days. The convalescent cohort comprised six males and four females, including two Hispanic individuals, seven Caucasians, two Asians and one multiracial person. Each participant got two doses of either the Pfizer-BioNTech BNT162b2 vaccine (n=8) or the Moderna mRNA-1273 vaccine (n=2). The spike-specific CD4+ TCR repertoire was compared before and after mRNA vaccination in approximately 9 COVID-19 convalescent patients and a handful of infection-naive healthy vaccine recipients. Control cultures used a CEFX viral epitope pool as positive control, an HIV-1 Nef peptide pool as negative control, or no peptide. For stimulating the cultures, overlapping spike peptide pools were used, derived from SARS-CoV-2 as well as from the common cold coronaviruses HCoV-NL63, HCoV-OC43 and HCoV-229E.

The treatment or condition label of this sample denotes: roughly ten-day PBMC culture with coronavirus spike peptide pools or control peptides (ViraFEST assay). The study used the ViraFEST assay, which expanded antigen-specific T cells with peptide pools and then identified expanded clonotypes by TCR sequencing. The positive SARS-CoV-2 PCR tests of the convalescent patients were dated from March to December 2020, before the Alpha, Beta and Delta variants emerged in the United States. PBMCs were cultured at under 2.5 million per well in IMDM supplemented with roughly 5.2% human AB serum and about 10 IU/ml IL-2, with 9.5 to 10 ug/ml peptide pools added. On days 3 and 7, half of the culture medium was replaced with fresh IL-2-containing medium. CD4+ T cells were isolated after roughly eleven days of culture through negative selection using the EasySep CD4+ T cell isolation kit. Ficoll-Paque Plus gradient centrifugation was used to isolate PBMCs from whole blood, and the isolated PBMCs were then either used fresh or cryopreserved at -140C. Each culture condition was generally run in triplicate wells.

In the germline V gene (reference sequence), CDR1 corresponds to DFQATT and CDR2 to SNEGSKA. The CDR3 runs 16 amino acids, cysteine and phenylalanine included. Only the CDR3 portion is preserved as DNA: 48 bases, with reading frame beginning at the first base. V trim: 5 bases; J trim: 3 bases; unmatched bases: 9. The paper's findings and limits, for the study overall: Among the post-vaccine SARS-CoV-2-reactive clones in convalescent patients, a median 86.3% showed up only after vaccination, which suggests vaccine-specific priming. Relatively few convalescent patients were included in the study, and early timepoints after natural infection were not analyzed. Nearly all vaccine-specific clones in convalescent patients (304 of 307) were mono-reactive for SARS-CoV-2 spike rather than cross-reactive with common cold coronaviruses. Although the median number of SARS-CoV-2-reactive clonotypes went up from approximately 20 after infection to some 38 after vaccination, the increase was not significant.

Rearrangement joined TRBV20-1 to TRBJ2-3; TRBD2 lines up with 12 middle nucleotides. Sequencing was done on a sample of cultured CD4+ T cells from blood. The receptor's source is a human donor with COVID-19. CDR3 sequence: CSAARSSGGVTDTQYF. The nucleotide sequence is given as TGCAGTGCTGCCAGATCTAGCGGGGGGGTAACAGATACGCAGTATTTT.